One sample yielded the 2 T cell receptor beta chains listed below, sequenced in a study of T-cell memory formation after mild COVID-19. TCRdb reprocessed the 5' RACE reads with MiXCR, giving one entry per CDR3 protein. The table records around 250,000 distinct CDR3 sequences, roughly 10% of them present only once. The sample consisted of PBMCs or a T cell subset sorted from them (not recorded which). The receptors were sampled from a man younger than 35 who had mild COVID-19 (a few samples of this study predate the infection). Cell type and time point are not known.

There are a few counts of this clonotype. The CDR3 DNA is TGTGCCAGCAGCGTAGCTGGGGGGGCTTTATCCGAGCAGTACTTC. Residues: CASSVAGGALSEQYF. The chain carries TRBV9 and TRBJ2-7; D perhaps matches TRBD2 (7 bases). The CDR3 has 15 residues. The V gene lost 0 bases and the J gene lost 6 bases, with 16 bases spanning the gap. Germline V gives CDR1 SGDLS, CDR2 YYNGEE.

The DNA for the CDR3 is TGTGCCAGCACCTCATCGCCAGCAAACAATGAGCAGTTCTTC. It specifies CASTSSPANNEQFF. The J gene is TRBJ2-1, the V gene TRBV12-3 or TRBV12-4; no definite D call. The CDR3 has 14 residues. Trimming removed 7 bases from V and 5 bases from J, with 15 bases in between.